The 13 T cell receptor beta chains given below trace back to one sample, sequenced in a study of T cells in Graves' hyperthyroidism and ophthalmopathy. What was amplified from RNA transcripts were TCR beta CDR3 regions. HTBI primers were used for first-round RT-PCR of the TCR CDR3. TCRdb re-called the multiplex PCR reads with MiXCR, one entry per CDR3 protein. This table holds 350,000 or so distinct CDR3 sequences, 15% to 20% found once. What was sequenced was blood. The origin of the receptors is a woman in her thirties or forties with Graves' ophthalmopathy.

This sequence joins TRBV9 and TRBJ2-5; 12 bases agree with TRBD2. The germline gives CDR1 SGDLS, CDR2 YYNGEE. J was trimmed by 5 bases and V by 4 bases; bases with no gene match: 9. The CDR3 is 16 residues long. The CDR3: CASSPRTSGIGETQYF. The CDR3, as DNA: TGTGCCAGCAGCCCCAGGACTAGCGGGATTGGGGAGACCCAGTACTTC.

This clonotype has a handful of counts. This may be a read error, as it is one base from a much larger clone. This rearrangement joins TRBV28 to TRBJ1-6; 10 nucleotides match TRBD1. The germline CDR1 and CDR2 sequences are MDHEN and SYDVKM. The CDR3 has 14 amino acids. In nucleotides, the CDR3 is TGTGCCAGCAGGGGGGGACAGGGGAATTCATCCCTCCACTTT. Translation: CASRGGQGNSSLHF.

This clonotype was recorded many times. J is TRBJ1-3 and V is TRBV12-3 or TRBV12-4; unclear D gene. Between the trimmed V and J ends, which lost 7 bases and 0 bases, there was a span of 22 bases. The CDR3 has 18 residues. CDR3 sequence (DNA): TGTGCCAGCACCTCACTCCATGACCGTGGGTTCTCTGGAAACACCATATATTTT. Protein sequence: CASTSLHDRGFSGNTIYF.

This clonotype came up a few times. Here the CDR3 DNA reads TGTGCCAGCAGTTACTCGAAAGGACAGGAGTACACCTTC. Encoded protein: CASSYSKGQEYTF. The V call is TRBV6-2 or TRBV6-3, the J call TRBJ1-2; 7 bases agree with TRBD1. Germline V gives CDR1 MNHEY, CDR2 SVGEGT. CDR3 length: 13 residues. J gave up 11 bases and V 0 bases, and 6 bases lay outside the gene matches.

This clonotype has at least ten counts. The rearrangement links TRBV4-1 to TRBJ2-2; D not certain. In germline, CDR1 is MGHRA, CDR2 YSYEKL. The CDR3 covers 13 residues. The V end lost 4 bases, the J end lost 8 bases, and 11 bases lay between the germline ends. CDR3 loop: CASSRAVAGELFF. CDR3 in DNA: TGCGCCAGCAGCCGGGCCGTTGCAGGGGAGCTGTTTTTT.

This clonotype showed up many times. The chain couples TRBV5-4 to TRBJ2-7, with a possible D match to TRBD1 (6 bases). V lost 5 bases to trimming and J lost 2 bases, with 14 bases between them. The CDR3 sequence is 14 residues long. CDR1 and CDR2 (germline): SGHNT, YYREEE (reference sequence). CDR3 in amino acids: CASRDARGAYEQYF. DNA for the CDR3: TGTGCCAGCAGGGACGCCAGGGGAGCCTACGAGCAGTACTTC.

As concerns this clonotype: A much larger clone differs by one base, so this may be a read error. The V and J genes are TRBV14 and TRBJ2-5; D unresolved. The CDR3 covers 17 residues. In germline, CDR1 is SGHDN, CDR2 FVKESK. V was clipped by 4 bases and J by 1 base, with 19 bases between them. The CDR3 here is CASSLRRGPYSQETQYF. The DNA for the CDR3 is TGTGCCAGCAGCCTCCGAAGAGGTCCTTACAGCCAAGAGACCCAGTACTTC.

This clonotype was found many times. The V call is TRBV6-2 or TRBV6-3, the J call TRBJ2-4, with unresolved D. This CDR3 comprises 14 residues. From germline, CDR1 is MNHEY and CDR2 SVGEGT. Trimming shortened V by 1 base and J by 10 bases, and 14 bases separated the two germline ends. The DNA of the CDR3 is TGTGCCAGCAGTTACTTCGCGTCTCCATGGATTCAGTACTTC. This translates into CASSYFASPWIQYF.

This clonotype has a count of ten or more. V gene TRBV6-5 combines with J gene TRBJ1-5; D not resolved. The CDR3 extends over 14 amino acids. The V and J ends lost 5 bases and 0 bases respectively, with 8 bases between them. The germline V gene has CDR1 MNHEY and CDR2 SVGAGI. CDR3 sequence: CASSISHSNQPQHF. The DNA for the CDR3 is TGTGCCAGCAGTATCTCCCATAGCAATCAGCCCCAGCATTTT.

With regard to this clonotype: A read error may be the cause here, since a much bigger clone is one base away. This chain connects TRBV20-1 to TRBJ1-5, with TRBD1 identical over 7 bases. The ends lost 0 bases at V and 3 bases at J; junction bases unmatched: 5. CDR1 DFQATT and CDR2 SNEGSKA come from the germline V gene (reference sequence). The CDR3 extends over 15 amino acids. The CDR3 reads CSARDAGGTNQPQHF. In DNA, the CDR3 is TGCAGTGCTAGAGATGCAGGGGGGACCAATCAGCCCCAGCATTTT.

This clonotype was seen repeatedly, ten times or more. V gene TRBV6-1 combines with J gene TRBJ1-1, with 11 bases lining up with TRBD1. V shed 6 bases and J 4 bases; nucleotides not matched to a gene: 4. This CDR3 has 14 amino acids. Germline V gives CDR1 MNHNS, CDR2 SASEGT. The CDR3 DNA reads TGTGCCAGCAGAAGCGGACAGGGGGCCACTGAAGCTTTCTTT. Translation gives CASRSGQGATEAFF.

In its sample, this clonotype was seen a few times. The chain has TRBV20-1 and TRBJ2-5; D is unclear. CDR3 length equals 16 residues. Germline V gene lookup returns CDR1 DFQATT and CDR2 SNEGSKA (reference sequence). V lost 3 bases to trimming and J lost 1 base, with 18 bases between them. CDR3 protein: CSARSLSDTIQETQYF. For the CDR3, the DNA is TGCAGTGCTAGGTCTTTGTCAGATACCATCCAAGAGACCCAGTACTTC.

This clonotype has at least ten counts. The rearrangement joins TRBV7-2 to TRBJ2-5; a weak D match, TRBD2 (5 bases). With 1 base removed from V and 7 bases from J, the gap between germline ends came to 10 bases. Germline assignment: CDR1 SGHTA and CDR2 FQGNSA. The CDR3 contains 13 residues. The CDR3 is CASSLDLEGTQYF. The DNA of the CDR3 is TGTGCCAGCAGCTTAGACCTAGAGGGGACCCAGTACTTC. The full variable domain, in which reference TRBV7-2 and TRBJ2-5 provide the parts outside the CDR3, is GAGVSQSPSNKVTEKGKDVELRCDPISGHTALYWYRQSLGQGLEFLIYFQGNSAPDKSGLPSDRFSAERTGGSVSTLTIQRTQQEDSAVYLCASSLDLEGTQYFGPGTRLLVL.